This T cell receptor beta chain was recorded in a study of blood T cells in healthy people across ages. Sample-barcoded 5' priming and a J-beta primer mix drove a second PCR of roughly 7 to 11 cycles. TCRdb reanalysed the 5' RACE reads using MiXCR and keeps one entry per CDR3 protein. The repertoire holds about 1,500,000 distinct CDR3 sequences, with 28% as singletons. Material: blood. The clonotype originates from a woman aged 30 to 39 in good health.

The CDR3 region is CASSEGGNGWNEQFF. The CDR3 DNA sequence: TGTGCCAGCAGTGAAGGAGGTAATGGCTGGAATGAGCAGTTCTTC. The J gene is TRBJ2-1, the V gene TRBV6-1; D unclear. V was shortened by 1 base and J by 7 bases, with 14 bases between the two germline ends. The CDR3 runs 15 residues. Germline-derived CDR1 and CDR2 are MNHNS and SASEGT.